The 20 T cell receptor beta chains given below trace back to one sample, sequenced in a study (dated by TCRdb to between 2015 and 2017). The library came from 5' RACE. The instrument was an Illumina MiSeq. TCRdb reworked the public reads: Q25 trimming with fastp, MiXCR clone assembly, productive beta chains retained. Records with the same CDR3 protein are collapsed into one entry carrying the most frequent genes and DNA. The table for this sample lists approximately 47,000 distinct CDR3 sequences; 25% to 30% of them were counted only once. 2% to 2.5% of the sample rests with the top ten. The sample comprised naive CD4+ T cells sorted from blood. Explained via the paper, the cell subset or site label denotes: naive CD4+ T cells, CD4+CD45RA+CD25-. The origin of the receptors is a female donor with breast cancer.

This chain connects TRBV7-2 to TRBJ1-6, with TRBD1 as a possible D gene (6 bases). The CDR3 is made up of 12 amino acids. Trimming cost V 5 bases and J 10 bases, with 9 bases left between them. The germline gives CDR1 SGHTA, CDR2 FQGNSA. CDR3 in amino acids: CASSRQDSPLHF. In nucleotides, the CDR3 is TGTGCCAGCAGCCGACAGGACTCACCCCTCCACTTT.

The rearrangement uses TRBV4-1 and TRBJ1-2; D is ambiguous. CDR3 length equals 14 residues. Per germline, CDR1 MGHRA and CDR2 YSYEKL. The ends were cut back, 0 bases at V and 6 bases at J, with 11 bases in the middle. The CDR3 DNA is TGCGCCAGCAGCCAAGAGCTACAAAGAGATGGCTACACCTTC. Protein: CASSQELQRDGYTF.

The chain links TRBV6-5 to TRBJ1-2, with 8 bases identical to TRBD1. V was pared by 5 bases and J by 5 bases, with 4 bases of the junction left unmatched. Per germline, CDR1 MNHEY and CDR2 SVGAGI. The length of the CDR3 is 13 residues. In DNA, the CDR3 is TGTGCCAGCAGTCGGGACAGGCGGTATGGCTACACCTTC. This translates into CASSRDRRYGYTF.

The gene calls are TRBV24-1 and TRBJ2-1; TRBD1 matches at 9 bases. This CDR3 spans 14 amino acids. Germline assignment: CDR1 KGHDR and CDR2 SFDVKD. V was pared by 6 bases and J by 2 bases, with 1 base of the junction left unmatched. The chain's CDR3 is CATSHRGPYNEQFF. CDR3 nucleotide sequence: TGTGCCACCAGTCACAGGGGGCCCTACAATGAGCAGTTCTTC.

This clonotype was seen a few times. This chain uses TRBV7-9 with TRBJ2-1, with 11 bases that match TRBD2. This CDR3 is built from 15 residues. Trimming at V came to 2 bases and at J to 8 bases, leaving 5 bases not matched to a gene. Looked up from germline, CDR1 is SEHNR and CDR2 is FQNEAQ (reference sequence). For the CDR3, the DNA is TGTGCCAGCAGCTTAATAGCGGGAGGGATTTATGAGCAGTTCTTC. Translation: CASSLIAGGIYEQFF.

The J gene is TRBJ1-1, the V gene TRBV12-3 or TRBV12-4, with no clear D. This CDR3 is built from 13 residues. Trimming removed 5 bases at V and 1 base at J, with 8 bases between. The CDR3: CASSRRENTEAFF. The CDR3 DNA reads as TGTGCCAGCAGTCGACGGGAGAACACTGAAGCTTTCTTT.

CDR3 nucleotide sequence: TGCGCCAGCAGCCAAGATCGGAAAAGCGATACGCAGTATTTT. Translating it yields CASSQDRKSDTQYF. The chain links TRBV4-3 to TRBJ2-3; the D is unclear. CDR3 size: 14 residues. Germline loops: CDR1 LGHNA, CDR2 YSLEER. V lost 0 bases, J lost 6 bases, and 10 bases lay in between.

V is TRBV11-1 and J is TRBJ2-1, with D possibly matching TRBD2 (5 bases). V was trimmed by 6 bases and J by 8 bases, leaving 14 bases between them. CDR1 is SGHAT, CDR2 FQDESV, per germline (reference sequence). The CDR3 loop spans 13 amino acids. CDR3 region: CASSFFAEDEQFF. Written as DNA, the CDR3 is TGTGCCAGCAGTTTTTTTGCGGAGGATGAGCAGTTCTTC.

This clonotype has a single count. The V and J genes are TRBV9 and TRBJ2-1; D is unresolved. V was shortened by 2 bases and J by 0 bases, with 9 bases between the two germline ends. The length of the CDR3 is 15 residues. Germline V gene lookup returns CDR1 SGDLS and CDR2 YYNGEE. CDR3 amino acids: CASSVGSGSYNEQFF. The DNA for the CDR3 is TGTGCCAGCAGCGTGGGGTCGGGCTCCTACAATGAGCAGTTCTTC.

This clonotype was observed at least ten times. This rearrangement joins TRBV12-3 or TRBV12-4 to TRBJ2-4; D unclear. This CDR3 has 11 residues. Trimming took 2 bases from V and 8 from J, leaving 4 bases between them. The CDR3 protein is CASSLSDIQYF. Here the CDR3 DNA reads TGTGCCAGCAGTTTATCAGACATTCAGTACTTC.

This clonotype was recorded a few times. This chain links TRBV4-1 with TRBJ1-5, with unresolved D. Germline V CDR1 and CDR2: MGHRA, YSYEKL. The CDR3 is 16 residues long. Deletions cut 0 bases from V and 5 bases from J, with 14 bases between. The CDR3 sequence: CASSQDPPAGDQPQHF. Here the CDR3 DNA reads TGCGCCAGCAGCCAAGATCCCCCAGCGGGAGATCAGCCCCAGCATTTT.

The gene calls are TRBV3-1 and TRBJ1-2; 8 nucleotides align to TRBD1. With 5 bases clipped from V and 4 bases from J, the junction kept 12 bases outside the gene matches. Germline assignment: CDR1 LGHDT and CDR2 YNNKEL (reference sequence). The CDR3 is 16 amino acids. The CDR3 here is CASSLRVPGQVYGYTF. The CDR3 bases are TGTGCCAGCAGCTTACGAGTCCCGGGACAGGTCTATGGCTACACCTTC.

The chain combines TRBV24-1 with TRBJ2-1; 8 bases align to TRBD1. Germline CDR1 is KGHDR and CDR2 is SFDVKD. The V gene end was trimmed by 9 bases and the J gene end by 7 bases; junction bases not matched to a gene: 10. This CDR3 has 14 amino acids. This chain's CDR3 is CATGQGAGGNEQFF. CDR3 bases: TGTGCCACCGGTCAGGGGGCAGGGGGGAATGAGCAGTTCTTC.

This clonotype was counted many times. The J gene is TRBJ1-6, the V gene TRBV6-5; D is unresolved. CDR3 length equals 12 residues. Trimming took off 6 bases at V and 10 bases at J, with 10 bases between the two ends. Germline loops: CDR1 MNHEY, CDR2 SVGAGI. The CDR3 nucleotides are TGTGCCAGCAGATCCTATTTGTCACCCCTCCACTTT. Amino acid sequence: CASRSYLSPLHF.

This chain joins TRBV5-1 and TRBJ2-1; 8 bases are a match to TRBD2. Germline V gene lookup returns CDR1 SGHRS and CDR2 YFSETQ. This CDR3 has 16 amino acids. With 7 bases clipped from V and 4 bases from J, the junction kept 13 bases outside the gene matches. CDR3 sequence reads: CASGAAGTSGYNEQFF. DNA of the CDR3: TGCGCCAGCGGCGCTGCCGGTACTAGCGGATACAATGAGCAGTTCTTC.

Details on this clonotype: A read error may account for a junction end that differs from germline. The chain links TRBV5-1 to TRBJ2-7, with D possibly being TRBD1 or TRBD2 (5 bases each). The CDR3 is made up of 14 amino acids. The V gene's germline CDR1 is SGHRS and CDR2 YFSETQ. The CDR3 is CASSLATLGTDQYF. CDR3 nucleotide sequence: TGTGCCAGCAGCTTAGCTACCCTTGGGACGGACCAGTACTTC.

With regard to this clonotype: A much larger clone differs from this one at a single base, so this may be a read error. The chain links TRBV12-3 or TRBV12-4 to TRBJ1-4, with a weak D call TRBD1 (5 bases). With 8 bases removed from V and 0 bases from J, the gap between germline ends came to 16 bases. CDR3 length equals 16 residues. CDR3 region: CASGPAWGTTNEKLFF. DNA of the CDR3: TGTGCCAGCGGCCCCGCGTGGGGGACAACTAATGAAAAACTGTTTTTT.

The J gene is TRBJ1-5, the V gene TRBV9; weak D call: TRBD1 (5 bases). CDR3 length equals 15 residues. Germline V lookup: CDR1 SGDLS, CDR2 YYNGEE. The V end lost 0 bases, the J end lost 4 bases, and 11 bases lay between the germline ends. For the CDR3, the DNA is TGTGCCAGCAGCGTAGGGGGGGGGGATAATCAGCCCCAGCATTTT. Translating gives CASSVGGGDNQPQHF.

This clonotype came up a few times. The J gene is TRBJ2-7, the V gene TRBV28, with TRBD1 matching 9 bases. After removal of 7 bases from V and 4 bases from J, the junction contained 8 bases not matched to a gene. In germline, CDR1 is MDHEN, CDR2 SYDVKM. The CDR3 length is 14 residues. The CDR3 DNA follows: TGTGCCAGCACCCGAGGGGACAGGGCTTACGAGCAGTACTTC. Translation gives CASTRGDRAYEQYF.

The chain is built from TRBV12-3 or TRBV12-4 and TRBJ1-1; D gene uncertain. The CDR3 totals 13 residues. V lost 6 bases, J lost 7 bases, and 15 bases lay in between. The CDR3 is CASSREGSGEAFF. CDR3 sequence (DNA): TGTGCCAGCAGCCGCGAAGGCTCTGGTGAAGCTTTCTTT.